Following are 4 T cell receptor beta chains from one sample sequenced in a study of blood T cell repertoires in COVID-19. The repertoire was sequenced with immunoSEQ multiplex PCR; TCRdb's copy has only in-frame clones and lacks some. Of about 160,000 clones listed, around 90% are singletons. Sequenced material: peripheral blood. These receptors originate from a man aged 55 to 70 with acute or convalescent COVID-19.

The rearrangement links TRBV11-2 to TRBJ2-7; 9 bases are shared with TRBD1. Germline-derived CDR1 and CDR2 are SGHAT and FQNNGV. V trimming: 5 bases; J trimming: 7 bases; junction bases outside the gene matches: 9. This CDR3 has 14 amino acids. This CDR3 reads CASSRDRGGREQYF. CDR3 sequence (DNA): TGTGCCAGCAGCCGTGACAGGGGGGGACGGGAGCAGTACTTC. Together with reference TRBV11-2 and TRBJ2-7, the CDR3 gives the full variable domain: EAGVAQSPRYKIIEKRQSVAFWCNPISGHATLYWYQQILGQGPKLLIQFQNNGVVDDSQLPKDRFSAERLKGVDSTLKIQPAKLEDSAVYLCASSRDRGGREQYFGPGTRLTVT.

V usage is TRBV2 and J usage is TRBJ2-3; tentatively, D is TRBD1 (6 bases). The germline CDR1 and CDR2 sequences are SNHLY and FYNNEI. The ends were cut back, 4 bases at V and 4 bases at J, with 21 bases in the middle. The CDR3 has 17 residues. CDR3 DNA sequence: TGTGCCAGCAGTGGTCCGATGGACAGTTCTGTCTCAGATACGCAGTATTTT. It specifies CASSGPMDSSVSDTQYF.

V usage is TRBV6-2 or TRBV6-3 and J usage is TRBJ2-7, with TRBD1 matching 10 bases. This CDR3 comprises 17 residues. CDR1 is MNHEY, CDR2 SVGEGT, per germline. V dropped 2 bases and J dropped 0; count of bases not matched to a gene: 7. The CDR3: CASSYAGTGAISYEQYF. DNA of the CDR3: TGTGCCAGCAGTTACGCCGGGACAGGGGCTATCTCCTACGAGCAGTACTTC.

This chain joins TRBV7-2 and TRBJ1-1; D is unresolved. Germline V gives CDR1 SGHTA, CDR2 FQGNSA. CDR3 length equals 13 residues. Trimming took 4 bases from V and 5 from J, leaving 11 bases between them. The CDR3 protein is CASSWQTGTEAFF. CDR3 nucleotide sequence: TGTGCCAGCAGCTGGCAGACGGGTACTGAAGCTTTCTTT.